This TCR beta chain was sequenced in a study of T cells in Graves' hyperthyroidism and ophthalmopathy. Study observations and caveats: Most thyroid clonotypes expanded above 0.001 were also detected in blood.

The CDR3 is 19 amino acids. The V segment lost 4 bases and the J segment 3 bases; nucleotides outside the gene matches: 13. Germline V gene data show CDR1 as LNHNV and CDR2 as YYDKDF (reference sequence). This clonotype was seen a single time. Its antigen is not known. A lack of ophthalmopathy progression within 18 months defined stable Graves' hyperthyroidism. The hyperthyroidism was newly diagnosed and had lasted under 2 months; the patients were aged 18 to 65. Amplification of TCR beta CDR3 regions was performed using RNA transcripts as template. Researchers ran a first-round RT-PCR on the TCR CDR3 using the HTBI primer set. MiXCR was run by TCRdb on the multiplex PCR reads, yielding one entry per CDR3 protein. The sample shows a few hundred thousand distinct CDR3 sequences, more than 45% of them seen only once.

This chain joins TRBV15 and TRBJ2-6; 9 positions agree with TRBD1. This receptor was identified in a woman under 30 with Graves' hyperthyroidism. The source material was peripheral blood or thyroid tissue (not recorded which). This CDR3 reads CATSNTSGQGSYGANVLTF. In nucleotides, the CDR3 is TGTGCCACCAGCAACACTTCAGGACAGGGGAGCTATGGGGCCAACGTCCTGACTTTC.